This TCR beta chain was found in a study of T cells in Graves' hyperthyroidism and ophthalmopathy. RNA transcripts served as the template for amplifying TCR beta CDR3 regions. Initially, a first-round RT-PCR of the TCR CDR3 employed the HTBI primer set. TCRdb processed the multiplex PCR reads anew with MiXCR; each CDR3 protein has one entry. Among 210,000 or so distinct CDR3 sequences listed, roughly 18% were seen once. This clonotype was picked up many times. The sequenced sample was blood. This sequence was found in a man aged 45-65 years with Graves' hyperthyroidism.

This chain's CDR3 is CASSLTRETDTQYF. CDR3 sequence (DNA): TGTGCCAGCAGCTTAACGCGGGAAACAGATACGCAGTATTTT. V gene TRBV7-3 combines with J gene TRBJ2-3, with D possibly matching TRBD2 (6 bases). With 0 bases removed from V and 3 bases from J, the gap between germline ends came to 7 bases. CDR1 and CDR2 (germline): SGHTA, FQGTGA. CDR3 length: 14 amino acids.